The present entry profiles one T cell receptor (beta chain) with its context. This sample was included in a study of blood T cell repertoires in COVID-19. Turning to the study itself: Acute-phase and convalescent COVID-19 samples originated in the United States, Italy and Spain. From T cells, B-cell-depleted T cells, or PBMCs came the material, which was cDNA or gDNA.

Trimming removed 0 bases from V and 2 bases from J; junction bases left unmatched: 3. Germline CDR1 and CDR2: MNHEY and SVGAGI. The CDR3 runs to 15 residues. Study processing details: Reference gene primer amplification gave nucleated cell count estimates. Here immunoSEQ multiplex PCR was the method, and the copy in TCRdb shows in-frame clones only, minus some. The V and J calls and clone size were taken over from that table, and D and trimming were inferred from the DNA. The sample consists of 80,000 to 95,000 clones, 91% of them appearing once. The sequence came from a human donor with active COVID-19. The donor label of this sample is uncertain. Sequencing used peripheral blood. The chain recombines TRBV6-5 with TRBJ2-7, with TRBD1 identical over 8 bases. The CDR3 nucleotides read TGTGCCAGCAGTTACTCTCAGGGGGCAACCTACGAGCAGTACTTC. Residues: CASSYSQGATYEQYF.